This T cell receptor (beta chain) was sequenced during a study of CD8 T cells in Susac syndrome. For the study at large: Among sequenced Susac syndrome patients, six had active disease and roughly eight were in remission. At the time their blood was drawn, patients with Susac syndrome were either therapy-naive, on corticosteroids (with some of them also receiving intravenous immunoglobulin), or on intravenous immunoglobulin alone.

This CDR3 spans 12 amino acids. In germline, CDR1 is DFQATT, CDR2 SNEGSKA (reference sequence). Trimming stripped 1 base from V and 10 bases from J, with 13 bases between. Reverse transcription of roughly 0.5 to 1 ug RNA used random hexamers. Across 54 Vbeta and 13 Jbeta, immunoSEQ multiplex PCR amplified TCR beta CDR3. TCRdb processed the immunoSEQ multiplex PCR reads anew with MiXCR; each CDR3 protein has one entry. Altogether some 58,000 distinct CDR3 sequences are present, around 93% being singletons, with the ten largest covering approximately 0.8%. The sequenced sample consisted of CD8+ T cells from PBMCs. V and J are TRBV20-1 and TRBJ1-1; D not resolved. This receptor was taken from a human donor with Susac syndrome. CDR3 bases: TGCAGTGCTAGAGGCGATGGGGTCTCAGCTTTCTTT. It specifies CSARGDGVSAFF.